This TCR beta chain was observed in a study of blood T cell repertoires in COVID-19. Study details: Acute-phase and convalescent COVID-19 samples originated in the United States, Italy and Spain. Sample material is recorded as cDNA or gDNA derived from T cells, B-cell-depleted T cells, or PBMCs.

As processed by the authors: For nucleated cells, counts were estimated from reference gene primer amplification. Measured with immunoSEQ multiplex PCR; TCRdb has only the in-frame clones, and not every one. V, J and clone size are taken as reported in that table, and D and trimming were inferred from the DNA itself. The sample carries 14,000 or so clones, around 80% recorded once. Germline CDR1 and CDR2: LGHDT and YNNKEL (reference sequence). The length of the CDR3 is 14 residues. V was trimmed by 6 bases and J by 7 bases, leaving 15 bases between them. Material: peripheral blood. The chain links TRBV3-1 (or the pseudogene TRBV3-2) to TRBJ1-4; possible D gene TRBD1, 5 bases. The receptor was derived from a human donor in a cohort sampled during active COVID-19. CDR3 region: CASSFGGRGEKLFF. The CDR3, as DNA: TGTGCCAGCAGTTTCGGGGGAAGGGGTGAAAAACTGTTTTTT.